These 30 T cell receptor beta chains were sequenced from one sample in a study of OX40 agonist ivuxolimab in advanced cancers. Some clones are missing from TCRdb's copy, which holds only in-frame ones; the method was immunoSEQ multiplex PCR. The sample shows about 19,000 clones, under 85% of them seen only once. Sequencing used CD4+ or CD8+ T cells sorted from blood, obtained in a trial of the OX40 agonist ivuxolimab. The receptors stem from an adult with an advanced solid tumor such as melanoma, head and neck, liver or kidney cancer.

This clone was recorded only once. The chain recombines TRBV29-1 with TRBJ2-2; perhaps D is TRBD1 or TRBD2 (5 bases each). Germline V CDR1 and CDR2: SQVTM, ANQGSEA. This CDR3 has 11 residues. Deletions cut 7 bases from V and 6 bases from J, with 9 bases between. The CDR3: CSGGVAGELFF. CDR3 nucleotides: TGCAGCGGAGGGGTGGCCGGGGAGCTGTTTTTT.

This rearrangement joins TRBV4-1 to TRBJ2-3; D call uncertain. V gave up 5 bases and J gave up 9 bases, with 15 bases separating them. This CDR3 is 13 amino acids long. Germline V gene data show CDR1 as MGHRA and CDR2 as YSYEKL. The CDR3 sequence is CASSTHRAETQYF. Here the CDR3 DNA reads TGCGCCAGCAGCACTCACCGGGCCGAGACGCAGTATTTT.

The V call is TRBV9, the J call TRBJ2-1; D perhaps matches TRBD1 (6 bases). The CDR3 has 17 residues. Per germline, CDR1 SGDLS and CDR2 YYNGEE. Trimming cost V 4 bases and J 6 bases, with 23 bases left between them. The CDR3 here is CASSITLGAGITNEQFF. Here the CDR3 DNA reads TGTGCCAGCAGCATAACCCTGGGGGCAGGGATAACCAATGAGCAGTTCTTC.

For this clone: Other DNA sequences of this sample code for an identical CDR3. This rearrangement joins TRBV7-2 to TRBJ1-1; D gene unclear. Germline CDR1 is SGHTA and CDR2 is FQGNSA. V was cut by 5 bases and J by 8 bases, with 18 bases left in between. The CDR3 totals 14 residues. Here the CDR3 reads CASSLLSGATEAFF. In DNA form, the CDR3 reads TGTGCCAGCAGCCTTCTATCGGGTGCCACCGAAGCTTTCTTT.

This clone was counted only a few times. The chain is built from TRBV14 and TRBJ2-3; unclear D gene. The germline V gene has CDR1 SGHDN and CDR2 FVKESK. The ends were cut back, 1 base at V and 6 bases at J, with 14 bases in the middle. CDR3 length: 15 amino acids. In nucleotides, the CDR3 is TGTGCCAGCAGCCAAGGGTTTAGGGCCCGGGATACGCAGTATTTT. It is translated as CASSQGFRARDTQYF. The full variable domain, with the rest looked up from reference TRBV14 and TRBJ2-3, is EAGVTQFPSHSVIEKGQTVTLRCDPISGHDNLYWYRRVMGKEIKFLLHFVKESKQDESGMPNNRFLAERTGGTYSTLKVQPAELEDSGVYFCASSQGFRARDTQYFGPGTRLTVL.

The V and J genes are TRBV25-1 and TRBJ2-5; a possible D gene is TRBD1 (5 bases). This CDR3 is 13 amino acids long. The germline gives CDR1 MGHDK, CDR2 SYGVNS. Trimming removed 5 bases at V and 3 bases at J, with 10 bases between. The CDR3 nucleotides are TGTGCCAGCAGTTTTGGGGCTGAAGAGACCCAGTACTTC. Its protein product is CASSFGAEETQYF.

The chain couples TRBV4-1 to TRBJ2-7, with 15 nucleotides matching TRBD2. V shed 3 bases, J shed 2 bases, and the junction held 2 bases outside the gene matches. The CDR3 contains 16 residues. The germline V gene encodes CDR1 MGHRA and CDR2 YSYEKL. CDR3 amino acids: CASSQGTSGGTYEQYF. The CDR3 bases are TGCGCCAGCAGCCAGGGGACTAGCGGGGGGACCTACGAGCAGTACTTC.

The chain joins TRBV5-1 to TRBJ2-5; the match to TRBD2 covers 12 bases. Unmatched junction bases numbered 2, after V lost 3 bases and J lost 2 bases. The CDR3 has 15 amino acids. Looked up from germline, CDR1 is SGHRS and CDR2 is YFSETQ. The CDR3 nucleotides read TGCGCCAGCAGCTGGACTAGCGGGGCTCAAGAGACCCAGTACTTC. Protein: CASSWTSGAQETQYF. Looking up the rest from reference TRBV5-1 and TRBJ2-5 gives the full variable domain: KAGVTQTPRYLIKTRGQQVTLSCSPISGHRSVSWYQQTPGQGLQFLFEYFSETQRNKGNFPGRFSGRQFSNSRSEMNVSTLELGDSALYLCASSWTSGAQETQYFGPGTRLLVL.

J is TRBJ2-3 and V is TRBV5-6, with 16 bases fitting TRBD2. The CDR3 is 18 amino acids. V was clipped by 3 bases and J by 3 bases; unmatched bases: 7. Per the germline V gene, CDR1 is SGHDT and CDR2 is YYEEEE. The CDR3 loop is CASSWGLAGGRVTDTQYF. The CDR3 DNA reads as TGTGCCAGCAGCTGGGGACTAGCGGGGGGGCGTGTAACAGATACGCAGTATTTT.

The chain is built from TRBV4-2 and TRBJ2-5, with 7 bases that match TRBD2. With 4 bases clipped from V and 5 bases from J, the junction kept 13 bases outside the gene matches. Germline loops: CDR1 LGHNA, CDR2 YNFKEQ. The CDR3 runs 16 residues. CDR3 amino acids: CASSLSSGLGGETQYF. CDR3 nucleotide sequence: TGTGCCAGCAGCCTTAGTAGCGGGTTGGGGGGTGAGACCCAGTACTTC.

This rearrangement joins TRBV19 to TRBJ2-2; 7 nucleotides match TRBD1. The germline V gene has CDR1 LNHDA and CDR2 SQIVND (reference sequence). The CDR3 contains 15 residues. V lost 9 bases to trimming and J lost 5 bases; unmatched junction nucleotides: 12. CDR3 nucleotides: TGTGCCAGCAGCAGACAGGGTGTTTGGACCGGGGAGCTGTTTTTT. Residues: CASSRQGVWTGELFF.

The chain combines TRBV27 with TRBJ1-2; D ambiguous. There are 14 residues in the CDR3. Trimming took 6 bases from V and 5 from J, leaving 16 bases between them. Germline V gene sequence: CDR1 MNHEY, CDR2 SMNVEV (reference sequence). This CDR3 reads CASRMAAGGYGYTF. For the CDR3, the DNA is TGTGCCAGCAGGATGGCCGCAGGAGGTTATGGCTACACCTTC.

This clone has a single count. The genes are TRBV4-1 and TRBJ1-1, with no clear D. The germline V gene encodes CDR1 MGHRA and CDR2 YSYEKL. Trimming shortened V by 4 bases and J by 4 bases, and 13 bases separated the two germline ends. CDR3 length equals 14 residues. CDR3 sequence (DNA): TGCGCCAGCAGCCTACCGGGTATCTCCACTGAAGCTTTCTTT. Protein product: CASSLPGISTEAFF.

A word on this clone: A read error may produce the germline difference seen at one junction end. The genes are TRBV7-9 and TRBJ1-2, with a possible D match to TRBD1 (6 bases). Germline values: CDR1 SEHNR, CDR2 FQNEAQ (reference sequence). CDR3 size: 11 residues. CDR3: CASSTTGKHAF. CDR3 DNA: TGTGCCAGCAGCACCACAGGGAAACACGCCTTC. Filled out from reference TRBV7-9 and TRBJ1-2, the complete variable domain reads DTGVSQNPRHKITKRGQNVTFRCDPISEHNRLYWYRQTLGQGPEFLTYFQNEAQLEKSRLLSDRFSAERPKGSFSTLEIQRTEQGDSAMYLCASSTTGKHAFGSGTRLTVV.

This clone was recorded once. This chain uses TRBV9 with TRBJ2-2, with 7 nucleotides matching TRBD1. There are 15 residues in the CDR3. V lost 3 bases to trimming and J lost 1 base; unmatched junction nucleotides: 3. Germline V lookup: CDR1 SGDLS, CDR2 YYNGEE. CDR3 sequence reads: CASSDTGVNTGELFF. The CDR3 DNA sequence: TGTGCCAGCAGCGACACAGGGGTGAACACCGGGGAGCTGTTTTTT. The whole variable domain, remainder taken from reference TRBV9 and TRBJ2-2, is DSGVTQTPKHLITATGQRVTLRCSPRSGDLSVYWYQQSLDQGLQFLIQYYNGEERAKGNILERFSAQQFPDLHSELNLSSLELGDSALYFCASSDTGVNTGELFFGEGSRLTVL.

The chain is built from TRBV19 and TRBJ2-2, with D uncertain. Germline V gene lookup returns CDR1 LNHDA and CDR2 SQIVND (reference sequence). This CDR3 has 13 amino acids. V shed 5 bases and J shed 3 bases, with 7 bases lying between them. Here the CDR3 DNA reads TGTGCCAGTAGTGGGCAGCACACCGGGGAGCTGTTTTTT. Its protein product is CASSGQHTGELFF.

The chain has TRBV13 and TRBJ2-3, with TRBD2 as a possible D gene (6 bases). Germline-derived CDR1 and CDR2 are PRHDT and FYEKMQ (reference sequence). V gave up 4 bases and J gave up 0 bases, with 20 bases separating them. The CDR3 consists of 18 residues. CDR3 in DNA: TGTGCCAGCAGCTATCCTCCCGGGAGCGGGCTTAGCACAGATACGCAGTATTTT. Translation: CASSYPPGSGLSTDTQYF.

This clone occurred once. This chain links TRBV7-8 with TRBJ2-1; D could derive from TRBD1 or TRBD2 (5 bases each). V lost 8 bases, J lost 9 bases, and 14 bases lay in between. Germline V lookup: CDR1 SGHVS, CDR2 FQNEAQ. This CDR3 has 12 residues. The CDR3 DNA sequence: TGTGCCAGCGGTTGGGGGAGTGGTGAGCAGTTCTTC. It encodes CASGWGSGEQFF.

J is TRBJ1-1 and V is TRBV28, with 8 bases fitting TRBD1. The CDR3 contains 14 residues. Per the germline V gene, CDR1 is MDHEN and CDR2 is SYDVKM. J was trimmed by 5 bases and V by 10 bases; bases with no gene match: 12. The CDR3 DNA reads TGTGCCACCTCTTCAGGGGGCGGTCGAACTGAAGCTTTCTTT. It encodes CATSSGGGRTEAFF.

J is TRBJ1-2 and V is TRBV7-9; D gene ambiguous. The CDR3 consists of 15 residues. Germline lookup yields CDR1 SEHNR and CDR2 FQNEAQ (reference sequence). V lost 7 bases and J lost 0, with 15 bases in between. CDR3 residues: CASTSRAGANYGYTF. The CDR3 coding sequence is TGTGCCAGCACGTCTAGGGCCGGGGCTAACTATGGCTACACCTTC.

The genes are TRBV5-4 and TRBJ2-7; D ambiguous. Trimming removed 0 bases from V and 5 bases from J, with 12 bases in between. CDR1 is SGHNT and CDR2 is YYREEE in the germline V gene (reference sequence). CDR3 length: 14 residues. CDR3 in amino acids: CASSLAGSLDEQYF. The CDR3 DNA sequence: TGTGCCAGCAGCTTGGCGGGCAGCCTGGACGAGCAGTACTTC.

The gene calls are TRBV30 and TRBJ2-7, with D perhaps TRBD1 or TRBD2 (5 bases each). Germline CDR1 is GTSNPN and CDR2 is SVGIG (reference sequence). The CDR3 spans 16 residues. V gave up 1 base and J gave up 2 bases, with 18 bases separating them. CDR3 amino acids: CAWSALTGRMAYEQYF. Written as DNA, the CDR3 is TGTGCCTGGAGTGCTCTGACGGGACGGATGGCCTACGAGCAGTACTTC. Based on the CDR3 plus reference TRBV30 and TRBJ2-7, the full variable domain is SQTIHQWPATLVQPVGSPLSLECTVEGTSNPNLYWYRQAAGRGLQLLFYSVGIGQISSEVPQNLSASRPQDRQFILSSKKLLLSDSGFYLCAWSALTGRMAYEQYFGPGTRLTVT.

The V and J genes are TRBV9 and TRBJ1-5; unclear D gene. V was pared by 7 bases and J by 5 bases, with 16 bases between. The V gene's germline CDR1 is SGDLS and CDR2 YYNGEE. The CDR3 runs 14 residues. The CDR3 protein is CASGSSLGDQPQHF. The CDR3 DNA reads TGTGCCAGCGGCTCTTCGTTGGGAGATCAGCCCCAGCATTTT.

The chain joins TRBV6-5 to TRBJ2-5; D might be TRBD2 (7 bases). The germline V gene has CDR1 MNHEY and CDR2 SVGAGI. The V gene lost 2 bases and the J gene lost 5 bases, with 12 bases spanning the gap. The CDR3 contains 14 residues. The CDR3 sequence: CASSYRGGVETQYF. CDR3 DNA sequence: TGTGCCAGCAGTTACCGAGGGGGGGTGGAGACCCAGTACTTC.

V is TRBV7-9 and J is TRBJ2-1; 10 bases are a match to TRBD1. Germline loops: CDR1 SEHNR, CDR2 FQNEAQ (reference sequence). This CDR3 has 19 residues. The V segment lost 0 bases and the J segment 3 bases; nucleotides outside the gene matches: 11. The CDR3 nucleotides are TGTGCCAGCAGCTTAGCCTCTGGGACAGGGGCTCTAAACTACAATGAGCAGTTCTTC. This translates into CASSLASGTGALNYNEQFF.

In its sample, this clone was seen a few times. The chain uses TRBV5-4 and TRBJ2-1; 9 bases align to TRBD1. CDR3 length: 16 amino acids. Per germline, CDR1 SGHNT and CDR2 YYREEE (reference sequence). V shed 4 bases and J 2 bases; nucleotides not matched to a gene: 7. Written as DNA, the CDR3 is TGTGCCAGCAGCGAAGTACAGGGGGCGGCCTACAATGAGCAGTTCTTC. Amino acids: CASSEVQGAAYNEQFF.

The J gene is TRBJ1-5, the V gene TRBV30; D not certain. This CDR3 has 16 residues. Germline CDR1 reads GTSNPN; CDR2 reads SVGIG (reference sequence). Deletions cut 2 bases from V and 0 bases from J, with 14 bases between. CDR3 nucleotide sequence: TGTGCCTGGAGTCCAACGACGGTGAATAGCAATCAGCCCCAGCATTTT. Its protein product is CAWSPTTVNSNQPQHF.

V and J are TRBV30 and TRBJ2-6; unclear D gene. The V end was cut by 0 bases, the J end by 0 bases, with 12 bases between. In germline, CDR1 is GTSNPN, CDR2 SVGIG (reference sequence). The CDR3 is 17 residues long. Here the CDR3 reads CAWSVLNRNSGANVLTF. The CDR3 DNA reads TGTGCCTGGAGTGTATTAAATCGGAACTCTGGGGCCAACGTCCTGACTTTC. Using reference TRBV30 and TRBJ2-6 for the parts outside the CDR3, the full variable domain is SQTIHQWPATLVQPVGSPLSLECTVEGTSNPNLYWYRQAAGRGLQLLFYSVGIGQISSEVPQNLSASRPQDRQFILSSKKLLLSDSGFYLCAWSVLNRNSGANVLTFGAGSRLTVL.

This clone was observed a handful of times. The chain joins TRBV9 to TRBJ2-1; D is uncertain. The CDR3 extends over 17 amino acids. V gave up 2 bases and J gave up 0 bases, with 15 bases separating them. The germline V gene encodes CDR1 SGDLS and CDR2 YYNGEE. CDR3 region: CASSVSSNPSSYNEQFF. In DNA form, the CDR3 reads TGTGCCAGCAGCGTTTCTTCCAACCCCTCCTCCTACAATGAGCAGTTCTTC.

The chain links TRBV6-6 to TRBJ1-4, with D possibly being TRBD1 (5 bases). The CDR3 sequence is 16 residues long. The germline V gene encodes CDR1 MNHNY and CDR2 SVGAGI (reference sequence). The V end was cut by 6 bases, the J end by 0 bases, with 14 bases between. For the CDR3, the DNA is TGTGCCAGCAGACCCTCACCAGGGACAACTAATGAAAAACTGTTTTTT. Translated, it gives CASRPSPGTTNEKLFF.